This TCR beta chain originates from a study of blood T cell repertoires in COVID-19. Study-level information: COVID-19 samples from acute and convalescent phases originated in the United States, Italy and Spain.

Source study methods: Estimated nucleated cell counts came from reference gene primer amplification. Clones were sequenced by immunoSEQ multiplex PCR, and TCRdb holds only the in-frame ones, with some missing. The DNA was the basis for D and trimming; V, J and clone size are from that table. Counted here are approximately 310,000 clones, roughly 88% occurring once; the ten biggest clones make up more than 2%. Two negative PCRs, clearance, or symptom resolution had been documented for recovered Cohort 3 donors. This TCR was sampled from a man aged 25-45 years who had recovered from COVID-19. Sequenced sample: PBMCs or T cells enriched from blood (not recorded which).

CDR3 region: CASSFPSGDPMYGANVLTF. The CDR3 DNA reads as TGTGCCAGCAGCTTTCCTAGCGGGGACCCCATGTACGGGGCCAACGTCCTGACTTTC. This chain links TRBV7-3 with TRBJ2-6, with 9 bases matching TRBD2. Losses at the gene ends were 3 bases for V and 4 bases for J; bases not matched to a gene: 13. The CDR3 totals 19 residues. Per germline, CDR1 SGHTA and CDR2 FQGTGA.